The 2 T cell receptor beta chains listed next were all sequenced from one sample in a study of blood T cells in healthy people across ages. Sample-barcoded 5' priming and a J-beta primer mix drove a second PCR of about 6 to 12 cycles. TCRdb called the 5' RACE reads again in MiXCR, with one record for every CDR3 protein. This sample has roughly 800,000 distinct CDR3 sequences, with just under 25% found just once. These data were likewise used in another study, on T cells of mothers and their children.

Sequencing was done on a sample of blood. These receptor sequences come from a boy aged 5-17 years in good health.

Remarks on this clonotype: Sequence at one end of the junction differs from germline and may be a read error. V is TRBV12-3 or TRBV12-4 and J is TRBJ2-3; 7 bases agree with TRBD2. This CDR3 contains 16 residues. DNA of the CDR3: TGTGCCAGCAGTTTAGGGGCAAGGGACTACACAGATACGGAGTATTTT. It codes for CASSLGARDYTDTEYF.

Ten or more counts support this clonotype. V and J are TRBV7-2 and TRBJ2-4; D gene ambiguous. The CDR3 has 14 residues. Germline CDR1 is SGHTA and CDR2 is FQGNSA. The germline V and J ends were trimmed by 5 bases and 2 bases, with 10 bases remaining between them. CDR3 region: CASSHPYTKNIQYF. As DNA, the CDR3 is TGTGCCAGCAGCCATCCCTATACCAAAAACATTCAGTACTTC. The full variable domain, in which reference TRBV7-2 and TRBJ2-4 provide the parts outside the CDR3, is GAGVSQSPSNKVTEKGKDVELRCDPISGHTALYWYRQSLGQGLEFLIYFQGNSAPDKSGLPSDRFSAERTGGSVSTLTIQRTQQEDSAVYLCASSHPYTKNIQYFGAGTRLSVL.